This T cell receptor beta chain is from a study of T cells in Graves' hyperthyroidism and ophthalmopathy. An absence of ophthalmopathy progression within 18 months meant stable Graves' hyperthyroidism. Uncontrolled infection, other autoimmune disease, pregnancy or lactation excluded patients. This clonotype came up many times. Its specificity is unknown. Notes on the study in general: Before onset, ophthalmopathy was predicted by the model a median 6.5 months earlier.

RNA transcripts served as the template for amplifying TCR beta CDR3 regions. First-round RT-PCR with HTBI primers amplified the TCR CDR3 region. In TCRdb, the multiplex PCR reads were re-called with MiXCR into one record per CDR3 protein. The sample has around 350,000 distinct CDR3 sequences, 13% seen once; the top ten hold around 9.2%. The sample comprised blood. The clonotype was recovered from a woman under 30 with Graves' hyperthyroidism.

The CDR3 sequence is CASPQGGRGANVLTF. DNA of the CDR3: TGTGCCAGTCCCCAGGGTGGGCGAGGGGCCAACGTCCTGACTTTC. The V call is TRBV2, the J call TRBJ2-6; a possible D gene is TRBD1 (5 bases). The CDR3 has 15 residues. V was cut by 9 bases and J by 4 bases, with 16 bases left in between. Germline values: CDR1 SNHLY, CDR2 FYNNEI.